These 20 T cell receptor beta chains came from one sample sequenced in a study of blood T cell repertoires in COVID-19. Measured with immunoSEQ multiplex PCR; TCRdb has only the in-frame clones, and not every one. The repertoire consists of a few hundred thousand clones, with over 75% occurring once and the leading ten covering 7.5% to 9%. The sample taken for sequencing was peripheral blood. These receptors were taken from a human donor in a cohort sampled during active COVID-19.

The rearrangement uses TRBV18 and TRBJ2-5; 12 nucleotides match TRBD2. Germline V CDR1 and CDR2: KGHSH, LQKENI. The CDR3 spans 14 residues. Trimming took 5 bases from V and 9 from J; bases not matched to a gene: 7. DNA for the CDR3: TGTGCCAGCTCATCCGCTAGCGGGGGGGCTTCCCAGTACTTC. This translates into CASSSASGGASQYF. Full variable domain (outside the CDR3, taken from reference TRBV18 and TRBJ2-5): NAGVMQNPRHLVRRRGQEARLRCSPMKGHSHVYWYRQLPEEGLKFMVYLQKENIIDESGMPKERFSAEFPKEGPSILRIQQVVRGDSAAYFCASSSASGGASQYFGPGTRLLVL.

The chain carries TRBV7-2 and TRBJ2-1, with D unresolved. Germline CDR1 is SGHTA and CDR2 is FQGNSA. V was cut by 5 bases and J by 6 bases, with 17 bases left in between. The CDR3 spans 15 residues. This CDR3 reads CASSERGITSNEQFF. The CDR3 nucleotides are TGTGCCAGCAGCGAGAGAGGAATCACCTCCAATGAGCAGTTCTTC.

V gene TRBV5-6 combines with J gene TRBJ1-1; 8 bases line up with TRBD1. Germline V gene data show CDR1 as SGHDT and CDR2 as YYEEEE. V was clipped by 2 bases and J by 5 bases; unmatched bases: 5. The CDR3 loop spans 14 amino acids. CDR3 bases: TGTGCCAGCAGCTTTGACAGGGGAGGGACTGAAGCTTTCTTT. Protein product: CASSFDRGGTEAFF.

Regarding this clone: The DNA is omitted, as the CDR3 cannot be located on it reliably, and the CDR3 follows TCRdb's listing. The chain employs TRBV21-1 and TRBJ1-5; the table's TRBD1 call for D was not verified on the DNA. TRBV21-1 corresponds to a pseudogene. The CDR3 sequence runs 21 residues, both termini included. CDR3 sequence reads: CASSKEVGTGAQRSSNQPQHF.

The chain carries TRBV6-2 or TRBV6-3 and TRBJ2-3; 11 positions agree with TRBD2. The germline V gene has CDR1 MNHEY and CDR2 SVGEGT. V trimming: 5 bases; J trimming: 7 bases; junction bases outside the gene matches: 11. The CDR3 has 16 residues. The CDR3 reads CASSPARLAGLNTQYF. The CDR3 region has the DNA TGTGCCAGCAGTCCGGCCCGACTAGCGGGGTTGAATACGCAGTATTTT.

V and J are TRBV4-3 and TRBJ2-5; D call uncertain. Germline CDR1 LGHNA, CDR2 YSLEER. Trimming shortened V by 2 bases and J by 2 bases, and 9 bases separated the two germline ends. The CDR3 runs to 14 residues. The CDR3 loop reads CASSQWAGQETQYF. The CDR3 coding sequence is TGCGCCAGCAGCCAATGGGCAGGACAAGAGACCCAGTACTTC.

The sample holds a few counts of this clone. This chain connects TRBV6-5 to TRBJ2-2; 13 bases fit TRBD2. V was pared by 6 bases and J by 7 bases, with 5 bases of the junction left unmatched. CDR3 size: 15 residues. Germline lookup yields CDR1 MNHEY and CDR2 SVGAGI. Here the CDR3 reads CASSGLAGVGGELFF. For the CDR3, the DNA is TGTGCCAGCAGCGGACTAGCGGGAGTGGGCGGGGAGCTGTTTTTT.

The chain combines TRBV15 with TRBJ2-3, with 15 bases lining up with TRBD2. This CDR3 is 17 amino acids long. Trimming took 5 bases from V and 4 from J; bases not matched to a gene: 7. The V gene's germline CDR1 is LNHNV and CDR2 YYDKDF (reference sequence). The CDR3 reads CATSGGLAGGPPDTQYF. The CDR3 coding sequence is TGTGCCACCAGCGGAGGACTAGCGGGGGGGCCTCCAGATACGCAGTATTTT.

The V call is TRBV25-1, the J call TRBJ1-1; tentative D call: TRBD1 (6 bases). The germline V gene has CDR1 MGHDK and CDR2 SYGVNS. CDR3 length: 12 residues. The germline V and J ends were trimmed by 2 bases and 10 bases, with 11 bases remaining between them. The CDR3 DNA is TGTGCCAGCAGTGAAGTAAGGGGGACAGCTTTCTTT. Translating gives CASSEVRGTAFF.

The rearrangement joins TRBV27 to TRBJ2-1; D unclear. Trimming cost V 3 bases and J 10 bases, with 10 bases left between them. There are 12 residues in the CDR3. Germline-derived CDR1 and CDR2 are MNHEY and SMNVEV (reference sequence). The CDR3 sequence is CASSLPYGEQFF. The CDR3 coding sequence is TGTGCCAGCAGTTTGCCCTACGGGGAGCAGTTCTTC.

The chain links TRBV5-1 to TRBJ2-7; D uncertain. Germline values: CDR1 SGHRS, CDR2 YFSETQ. The CDR3 is 15 amino acids. The V gene lost 0 bases and the J gene lost 0 bases, with 10 bases spanning the gap. The CDR3 bases are TGCGCCAGCAGCTTGGTAGCCGGAAACTCCTACGAGCAGTACTTC. Translating gives CASSLVAGNSYEQYF.

The V call is TRBV5-4, the J call TRBJ2-5, with a possible D match to TRBD2 (6 bases). CDR3 length: 14 residues. With 5 bases removed from V and 2 bases from J, the gap between germline ends came to 13 bases. CDR1 and CDR2 from the germline V gene are SGHNT and YYREEE (reference sequence). As DNA, the CDR3 is TGTGCCAGCAGGGTGGGACTTCAGCAAGAGACCCAGTACTTC. Protein sequence: CASRVGLQQETQYF.

This rearrangement joins TRBV9 to TRBJ2-1; 8 bases match TRBD2. Trimming took 1 base from V and 3 from J; bases not matched to a gene: 3. This CDR3 is built from 15 residues. CDR1 and CDR2 from the germline V gene are SGDLS and YYNGEE. The CDR3 is CASSVRAGGYNEQFF. The CDR3 DNA is TGTGCCAGCAGCGTAAGGGCGGGAGGCTACAATGAGCAGTTCTTC.

The rearrangement uses TRBV5-1 and TRBJ2-3; TRBD2 aligns across 12 bases. Looked up from germline, CDR1 is SGHRS and CDR2 is YFSETQ. The trim removed 4 bases at V and 5 bases at J, leaving 11 bases unmatched. The CDR3 is 17 amino acids. The CDR3 nucleotides are TGCGCCAGCAGCCTGGGTGCGACTAGCGGGAGTGGAGATACGCAGTATTTT. The encoded protein is CASSLGATSGSGDTQYF.

To note about this clone: The sample contains more than one DNA sequence encoding this CDR3. This chain uses TRBV5-6 with TRBJ1-5; tentatively, D is TRBD1 (5 bases). Germline V CDR1 and CDR2: SGHDT, YYEEEE. The V end was cut by 0 bases, the J end by 5 bases, with 6 bases between. The CDR3 covers 13 residues. The CDR3 reads CASSLAGDQPQHF. The CDR3 DNA reads as TGTGCCAGCAGCTTGGCGGGGGATCAGCCCCAGCATTTT.

This rearrangement joins TRBV19 to TRBJ2-2; TRBD1 matches at 10 bases. Germline lookup yields CDR1 LNHDA and CDR2 SQIVND (reference sequence). The CDR3 is made up of 14 amino acids. V shed 7 bases, J shed 5 bases, and the junction held 4 bases outside the gene matches. DNA for the CDR3: TGTGCCAGTATAGGGGACAGGGGAACCGGGGAGCTGTTTTTT. Translated: CASIGDRGTGELFF.

This chain joins TRBV11-2 and TRBJ2-2, with TRBD1 matching 7 bases. Germline assignment: CDR1 SGHAT and CDR2 FQNNGV. V trimming: 5 bases; J trimming: 8 bases; junction bases outside the gene matches: 17. The CDR3 length is 17 residues. The CDR3 protein is CASSTGVGSPWSGELFF. The CDR3 DNA reads as TGTGCCAGCAGCACAGGGGTTGGCAGCCCGTGGTCGGGGGAGCTGTTTTTT.

The sample holds many counts of this clone. The chain links TRBV7-9 to TRBJ1-1, with a weak D call TRBD1 (5 bases). The CDR3 spans 14 residues. CDR1 SEHNR and CDR2 FQNEAQ come from the germline V gene (reference sequence). Trimming took off 6 bases at V and 2 bases at J, with 13 bases between the two ends. The CDR3 region is CASSHYDSNTEAFF. Here the CDR3 DNA reads TGTGCCAGCAGTCATTATGACAGTAACACTGAAGCTTTCTTT.

The chain employs TRBV19 and TRBJ1-6; D unclear. Per germline, CDR1 LNHDA and CDR2 SQIVND (reference sequence). This CDR3 region has 13 residues. V lost 3 bases, J lost 10 bases, and 10 bases lay in between. The CDR3 loop is CASSIGRGSPLHF. The DNA of the CDR3 is TGTGCCAGTAGTATTGGCCGGGGATCACCCCTCCACTTT.

This rearrangement joins TRBV5-1 to TRBJ2-3, with TRBD2 as a possible D gene (5 bases). Germline V gene data show CDR1 as SGHRS and CDR2 as YFSETQ. This CDR3 has 13 residues. V was shortened by 5 bases and J by 5 bases, with 12 bases between the two germline ends. The CDR3 bases are TGCGCCAGCAGTCGGGATCGAAGAGATACGCAGTATTTT. The encoded protein is CASSRDRRDTQYF.